This T cell receptor beta chain was sequenced for a study of tumor and adjacent non-tumor tissue in lung cancer. Study-wide findings and caveats: In normal lung, the top 100 clones were significantly more dominant than in tumor.

This CDR3 has 10 amino acids. Germline lookup yields CDR1 MNHNS and CDR2 SASEGT. With regard to this clonotype: Its cognate antigen is unknown. It may be a read error: a sequence one base away is much more abundant.

TCRbeta libraries were built with three rounds of nested PCR, modified from ARM-PCR. Each CDR3 protein gets one entry after TCRdb re-called the multiplex PCR reads with MiXCR. Found here are around 99,000 distinct CDR3 sequences, roughly three fifths of them singletons; the top ten hold 15% to 20%. No cell sorting was done before RNA was extracted from the tissue. The normal lung tissue was taken more than 3 cm from the tumor edge. This receptor was identified in a man between 60 and 70 years old with non-small cell lung cancer. What was sequenced was distant non-tumor lung tissue. The rearrangement uses TRBV6-1 and TRBJ2-3; maybe TRBD2 (5 bases). CDR3 loop: CANSEGTQYF. DNA of the CDR3: TGTGCCAACAGTGAGGGTACGCAGTATTTT.